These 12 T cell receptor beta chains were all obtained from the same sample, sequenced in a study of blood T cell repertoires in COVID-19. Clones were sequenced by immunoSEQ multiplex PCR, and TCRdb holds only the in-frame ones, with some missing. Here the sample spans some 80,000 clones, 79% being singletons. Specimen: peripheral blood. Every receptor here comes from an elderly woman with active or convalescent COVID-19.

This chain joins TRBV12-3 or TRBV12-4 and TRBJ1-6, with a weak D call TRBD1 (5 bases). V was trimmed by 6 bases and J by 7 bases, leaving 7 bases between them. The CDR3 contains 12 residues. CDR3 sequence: CASSNRNSPLHF. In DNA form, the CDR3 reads TGTGCCAGCAGCAACAGGAATTCACCCCTCCACTTT.

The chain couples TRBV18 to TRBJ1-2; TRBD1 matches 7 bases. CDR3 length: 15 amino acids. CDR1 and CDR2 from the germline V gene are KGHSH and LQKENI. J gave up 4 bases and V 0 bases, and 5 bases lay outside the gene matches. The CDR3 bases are TGTGCCAGCTCACCACCGGAAGGGACAGCCTATGGCTACACCTTC. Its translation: CASSPPEGTAYGYTF.

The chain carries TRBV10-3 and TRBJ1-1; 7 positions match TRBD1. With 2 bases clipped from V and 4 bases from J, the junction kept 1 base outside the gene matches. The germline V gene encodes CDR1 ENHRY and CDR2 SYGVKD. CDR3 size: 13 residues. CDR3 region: CAISEDRVTEAFF. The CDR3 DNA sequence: TGTGCCATCAGTGAGGACAGGGTCACTGAAGCTTTCTTT.

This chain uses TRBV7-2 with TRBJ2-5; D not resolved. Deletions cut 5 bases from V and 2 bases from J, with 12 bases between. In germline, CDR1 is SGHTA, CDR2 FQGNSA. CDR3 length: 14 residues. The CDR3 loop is CASSPSRSQETQYF. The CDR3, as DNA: TGTGCCAGCAGCCCGTCACGGAGTCAAGAGACCCAGTACTTC.

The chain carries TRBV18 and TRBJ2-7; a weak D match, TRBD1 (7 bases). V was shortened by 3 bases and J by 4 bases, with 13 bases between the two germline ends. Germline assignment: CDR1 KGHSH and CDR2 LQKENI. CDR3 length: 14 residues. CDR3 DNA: TGTGCCAGCTCACCTGACAGGGCGGGGTACGAGCAGTACTTC. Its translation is CASSPDRAGYEQYF.

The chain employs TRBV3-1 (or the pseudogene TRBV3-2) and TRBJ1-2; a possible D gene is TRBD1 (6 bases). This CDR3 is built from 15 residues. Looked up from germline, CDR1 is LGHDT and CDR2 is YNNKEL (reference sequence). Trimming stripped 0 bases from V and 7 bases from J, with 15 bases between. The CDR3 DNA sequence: TGTGCCAGCAGCCAAGATGTGGCAGGGGCCGGTGGCTACACCTTC. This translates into CASSQDVAGAGGYTF.

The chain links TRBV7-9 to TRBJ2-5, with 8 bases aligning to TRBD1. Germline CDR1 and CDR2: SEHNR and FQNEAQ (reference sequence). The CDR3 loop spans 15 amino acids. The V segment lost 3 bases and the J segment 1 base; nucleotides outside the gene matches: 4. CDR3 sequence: CASSLGQAIQETQYF. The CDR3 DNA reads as TGTGCCAGCAGCTTGGGACAGGCTATCCAAGAGACCCAGTACTTC.

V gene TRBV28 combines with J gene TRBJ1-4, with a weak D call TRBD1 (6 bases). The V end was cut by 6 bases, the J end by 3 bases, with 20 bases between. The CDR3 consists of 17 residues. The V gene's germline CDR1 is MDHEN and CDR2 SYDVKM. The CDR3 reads CASSPTGLAYANEKLFF. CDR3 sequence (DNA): TGTGCCAGCAGCCCTACAGGGTTGGCATATGCTAATGAAAAACTGTTTTTT. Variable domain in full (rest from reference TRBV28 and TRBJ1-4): DVKVTQSSRYLVKRTGEKVFLECVQDMDHENMFWYRQDPGLGLRLIYFSYDVKMKEKGDIPEGYSVSREKKERFSLILESASTNQTSMYLCASSPTGLAYANEKLFFGSGTQLSVL.

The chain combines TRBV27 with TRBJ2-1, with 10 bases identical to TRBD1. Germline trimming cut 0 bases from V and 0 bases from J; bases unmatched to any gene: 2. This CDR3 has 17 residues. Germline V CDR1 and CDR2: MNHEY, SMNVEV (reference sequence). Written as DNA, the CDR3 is TGTGCCAGCAGTTTATCGAGGACAGGGGGCTCCTACAATGAGCAGTTCTTC. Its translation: CASSLSRTGGSYNEQFF.

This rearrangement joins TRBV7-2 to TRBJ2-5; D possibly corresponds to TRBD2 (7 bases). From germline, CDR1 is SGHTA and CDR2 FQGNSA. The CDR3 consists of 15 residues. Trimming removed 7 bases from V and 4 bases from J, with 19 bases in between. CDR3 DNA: TGTGCCAGCAACTCGGGGGGACCGGGGGCAGAGACCCAGTACTTC. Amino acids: CASNSGGPGAETQYF. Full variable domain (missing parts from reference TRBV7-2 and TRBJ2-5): GAGVSQSPSNKVTEKGKDVELRCDPISGHTALYWYRQSLGQGLEFLIYFQGNSAPDKSGLPSDRFSAERTGGSVSTLTIQRTQQEDSAVYLCASNSGGPGAETQYFGPGTRLLVL.

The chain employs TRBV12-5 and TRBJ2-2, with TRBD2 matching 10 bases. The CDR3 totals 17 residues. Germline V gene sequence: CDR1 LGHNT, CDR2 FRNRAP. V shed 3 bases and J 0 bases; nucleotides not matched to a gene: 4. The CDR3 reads CASGFQGLAANTGELFF. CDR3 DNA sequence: TGTGCTAGTGGTTTTCAAGGACTAGCGGCGAACACCGGGGAGCTGTTTTTT.

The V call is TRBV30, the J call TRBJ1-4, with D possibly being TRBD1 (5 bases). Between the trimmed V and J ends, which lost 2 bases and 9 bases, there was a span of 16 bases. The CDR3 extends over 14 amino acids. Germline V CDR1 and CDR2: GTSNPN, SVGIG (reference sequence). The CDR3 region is CAWSLGAGPKKLFF. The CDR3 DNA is TGTGCCTGGAGTCTAGGAGCAGGGCCCAAAAAACTGTTTTTT.